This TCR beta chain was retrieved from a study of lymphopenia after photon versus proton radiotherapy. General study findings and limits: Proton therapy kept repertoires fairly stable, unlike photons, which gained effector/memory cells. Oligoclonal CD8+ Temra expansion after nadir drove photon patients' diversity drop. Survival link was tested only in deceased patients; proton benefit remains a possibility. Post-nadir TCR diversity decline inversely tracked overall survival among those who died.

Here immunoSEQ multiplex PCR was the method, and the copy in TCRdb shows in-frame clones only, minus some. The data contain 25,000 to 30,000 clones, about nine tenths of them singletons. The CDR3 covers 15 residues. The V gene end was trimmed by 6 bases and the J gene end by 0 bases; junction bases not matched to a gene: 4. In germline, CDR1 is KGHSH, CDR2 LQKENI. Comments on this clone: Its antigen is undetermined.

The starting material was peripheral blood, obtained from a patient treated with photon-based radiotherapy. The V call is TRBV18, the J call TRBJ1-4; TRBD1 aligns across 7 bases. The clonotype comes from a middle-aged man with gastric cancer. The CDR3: CASSRDSPTNEKLFF. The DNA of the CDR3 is TGTGCCAGCTCCAGGGACAGTCCAACTAATGAAAAACTGTTTTTT.